The present T cell receptor beta chain was sequenced within a study of vaccination and CD4 T cells after COVID-19. Comments on this clonotype: Its cognate antigen is unknown.

This CDR3 is built from 11 residues. V lost 6 bases to trimming and J lost 6 bases, with 11 bases between them. Per germline, CDR1 DFQATT and CDR2 SNEGSKA (reference sequence). Treatment given: approximately 9-day PBMC culture with coronavirus spike peptide pools or control peptides (ViraFEST assay). Expansion of antigen-specific T cells with peptide pools by ViraFEST preceded sequencing of TCRs. PCR-confirmed positives ranged from March to December 2020, preceding US Alpha, Beta and Delta variants. Cultured CD4+ T-cell DNA underwent Oncomine TCR Beta short-read sequencing. One entry per CDR3 protein results from TCRdb running MiXCR on the PCR reads. This sample has approximately 12,000 distinct CDR3 sequences, with about 64% found just once.

What was sequenced was CD4+ T cells from blood, cultured in vitro. The clonotype originates from a human donor who had recovered from COVID-19. V is TRBV20-1 and J is TRBJ1-2, with a weak D call TRBD1 (6 bases). The CDR3 region is CSALYRDGYTF. CDR3 bases: TGCAGTGCACTCTACAGGGATGGCTACACCTTC.